The T cell receptor (beta chain) described here comes from a study of OX40 agonist ivuxolimab in advanced cancers. The data were produced by immunoSEQ multiplex PCR, yet TCRdb's version contains in-frame clones alone and is incomplete. This sample has under 150,000 clones; 90% occur once, and the top ten carry 0.85% to 1.4%. Germline V lookup: CDR1 SGHDT, CDR2 YYEEEE. V was cut by 0 bases and J by 6 bases, with 4 bases left in between. This CDR3 contains 12 residues. Here the sequenced sample was CD4+ or CD8+ T cells sorted from blood, taken in a trial of the OX40 agonist ivuxolimab. This receptor was taken from an adult with an advanced solid tumor such as melanoma, head and neck, liver or kidney cancer. The chain joins TRBV5-6 to TRBJ2-1; unclear D gene. CDR3 sequence: CASSLAGNEQFF. The CDR3 nucleotides read TGTGCCAGCAGCTTGGCCGGCAATGAGCAGTTCTTC.